This TCR beta chain was sequenced during a study of control samples from healthy donors and cancer patients. Germline V gives CDR1 GTSNPN, CDR2 SVGIG (reference sequence). The CDR3 consists of 14 residues. Trimming cost V 8 bases and J 5 bases; bases outside gene matches: 11. Here immunoSEQ multiplex PCR was the method, and the copy in TCRdb shows in-frame clones only, minus some. The data hold around 140,000 clones, with roughly nine tenths observed a single time. The material sequenced was blood. The clonotype originates from a man aged 18 to 35 in good health. This sequence joins TRBV30 and TRBJ1-5, with 8 nucleotides matching TRBD1. The CDR3 sequence: CASSGTGQDQPQHF. CDR3 in DNA: TGTGCCAGTTCCGGGACAGGTCAGGATCAGCCCCAGCATTTT.